One and the same sample provided the 13 T cell receptor beta chains below, sequenced in a study of identical twins. TCRdb used MiXCR to reprocess the 5' RACE reads, holding one entry per CDR3 protein. The sample contains 700,000 or so distinct CDR3 sequences, 8.6% of which appear only once. These data also formed part of another study, on yellow fever vaccine responses in identical twins.

Sequencing was performed on PBMCs. The origin of the receptors is a young woman in good health.

The chain joins TRBV4-1 to TRBJ2-1; 9 nucleotides match TRBD2. The V segment lost 4 bases and the J segment 10 bases; nucleotides outside the gene matches: 8. Germline V gene lookup returns CDR1 MGHRA and CDR2 YSYEKL. The CDR3 contains 14 residues. In DNA form, the CDR3 reads TGCGCCAGCAGCCCGTCTAGCGGGGCTTTGGAGCAGTTCTTC. This codes for CASSPSSGALEQFF.

Many counts were recorded for this clonotype. V gene TRBV12-3 or TRBV12-4 combines with J gene TRBJ1-3; no clear D. V lost 1 base to trimming and J lost 4 bases, with 5 bases between them. The CDR3 is made up of 13 amino acids. CDR3 loop: CASSLGTGNTIYF. For the CDR3, the DNA is TGTGCCAGCAGTTTAGGGACCGGAAACACCATATATTTT.

This clonotype has only a few counts. The rearrangement uses TRBV7-6 and TRBJ2-7; 7 bases agree with TRBD2. Unmatched junction bases numbered 12, after V lost 5 bases and J lost 2 bases. From germline, CDR1 is SGHVS and CDR2 FNYEAQ. CDR3 size: 16 residues. The CDR3 bases are TGTGCCAGCAGCCTGTATCGGGGGGAGATCCCCTACGAGCAGTACTTC. This codes for CASSLYRGEIPYEQYF. Full variable domain (rest looked up from reference TRBV7-6 and TRBJ2-7): GAGVSQSPRYKVTKRGQDVALRCDPISGHVSLYWYRQALGQGPEFLTYFNYEAQQDKSGLPNDRFSAERPEGSISTLTIQRTEQRDSAMYRCASSLYRGEIPYEQYFGPGTRLTVT.

Ten or more counts support this clonotype. The CDR3 nucleotides are TGTGCCAGCAGTTACTCGGTCAGGGGGCCCACCGGGGAGCTGTTTTTT. Translation: CASSYSVRGPTGELFF. The chain is built from TRBV6-5 and TRBJ2-2; 8 nucleotides agree with TRBD1. Germline CDR1 and CDR2: MNHEY and SVGAGI. The CDR3 is made up of 16 amino acids. Trimming cost V 0 bases and J 4 bases; bases outside gene matches: 4.

This clonotype was picked up a small number of times. The chain employs TRBV7-2 and TRBJ2-1; the D call may be TRBD1 or TRBD2 (5 bases each). V lost 4 bases and J 5 bases, leaving 18 bases between the germline ends. CDR1 is SGHTA and CDR2 is FQGNSA in the germline V gene. The length of the CDR3 is 16 residues. The chain's CDR3 is CASSSGRLVRHNEQFF. CDR3 DNA sequence: TGTGCCAGCAGCTCGGGACGGCTCGTGAGACACAATGAGCAGTTCTTC.

This rearrangement joins TRBV11-2 to TRBJ2-5, with no clear D. Trimming shortened V by 7 bases and J by 5 bases, and 8 bases separated the two germline ends. This CDR3 spans 11 amino acids. The germline V gene has CDR1 SGHAT and CDR2 FQNNGV. The CDR3 is CASTPKETQYF. The CDR3 DNA reads as TGTGCCAGCACCCCGAAGGAGACCCAGTACTTC.

Only a few counts were recorded for this clonotype. This rearrangement joins TRBV15 to TRBJ1-3; 8 bases agree with TRBD1. Unmatched junction bases numbered 8, after V lost 5 bases and J lost 2 bases. The germline gives CDR1 LNHNV, CDR2 YYDKDF (reference sequence). There are 16 residues in the CDR3. The CDR3 coding sequence is TGTGCCACCAGCGTTGGACAGGGAATAACTGGAAACACCATATATTTT. Translating it yields CATSVGQGITGNTIYF. The entire variable domain, with the rest obtained from reference TRBV15 and TRBJ1-3, is as follows: DAMVIQNPRYQVTQFGKPVTLSCSQTLNHNVMYWYQQKSSQAPKLLFHYYDKDFNNEADTPDNFQSRRPNTSFCFLDIRSPGLGDTAMYLCATSVGQGITGNTIYFGEGSWLTVV.

J is TRBJ2-2 and V is TRBV6-4; a possible D gene is TRBD2 (6 bases). Trimming took off 4 bases at V and 0 bases at J, with 9 bases between the two ends. Germline CDR1 reads MRHNA; CDR2 reads SNTAGT. CDR3 length: 15 residues. As DNA, the CDR3 is TGTGCCAGCAGTGCGGGGACTTCGAACACCGGGGAGCTGTTTTTT. Its translation: CASSAGTSNTGELFF.

This clonotype showed up just a few times. This chain links TRBV25-1 with TRBJ1-4; perhaps TRBD1 as D (5 bases). This CDR3 is 14 amino acids long. Deletions cut 3 bases from V and 7 bases from J, with 12 bases between. The germline gives CDR1 MGHDK, CDR2 SYGVNS. The CDR3 nucleotides are TGTGCCAGCAGTGATTTTCTGGGGGGTGAAAAACTGTTTTTT. It codes for CASSDFLGGEKLFF.

This clonotype was seen at least ten times. The chain combines TRBV20-1 with TRBJ2-7, with D tentatively TRBD1 (6 bases). This CDR3 has 16 residues. Germline CDR1 reads DFQATT; CDR2 reads SNEGSKA (reference sequence). Trimming stripped 3 bases from V and 5 bases from J, with 23 bases between. The CDR3 DNA reads TGCAGTGCTAGGGTTCGTTCGGGACAACGGTTCAACGAGCAGTACTTC. As protein: CSARVRSGQRFNEQYF.

The rearrangement links TRBV7-2 to TRBJ1-2, with D maybe TRBD1 (6 bases). Germline V gene sequence: CDR1 SGHTA, CDR2 FQGNSA. This CDR3 is 12 amino acids long. V was clipped by 5 bases and J by 7 bases, with 11 bases between them. The CDR3 region is CASSVTGFGYTF. DNA for the CDR3: TGTGCCAGCAGCGTAACAGGGTTTGGCTACACCTTC.

This clonotype was detected a few times. The rearrangement joins TRBV5-1 to TRBJ2-5, with TRBD1 matching 9 bases. Germline CDR1 is SGHRS and CDR2 is YFSETQ. With V trimmed by 0 bases and J by 5 bases, 5 bases remained unmatched. The CDR3 has 15 amino acids. DNA of the CDR3: TGCGCCAGCAGCTTGGGTAACAGGGGGCATGAGACCCAGTACTTC. This translates into CASSLGNRGHETQYF. The variable domain in full, with the rest retrieved from reference TRBV5-1 and TRBJ2-5, is KAGVTQTPRYLIKTRGQQVTLSCSPISGHRSVSWYQQTPGQGLQFLFEYFSETQRNKGNFPGRFSGRQFSNSRSEMNVSTLELGDSALYLCASSLGNRGHETQYFGPGTRLLVL.

The chain couples TRBV7-2 to TRBJ2-1; 13 bases map to TRBD2. The CDR3 contains 17 residues. Germline assignment: CDR1 SGHTA and CDR2 FQGNSA. Losses at the gene ends were 5 bases for V and 11 bases for J; bases not matched to a gene: 15. CDR3 residues: CASSQVTSGGPGRKQFF. The CDR3 nucleotides are TGTGCCAGCAGCCAAGTGACTAGCGGGGGGCCCGGTCGTAAGCAGTTCTTC.